This T cell receptor (beta chain) was captured by sequencing in a study of blood T cells in healthy people across ages. Study-level findings and limits: The study lacked donor CMV status, which possibly confounded expanded clonotype changes. Unsorted PBMC material precluded a definitive naive versus antigen-experienced comparison.

This clonotype was recorded a few times. The antigen remains undetermined. Using a J-beta primer mix together with a sample-barcoded 5' primer, a second PCR was run for about 7 to 12 cycles. A template-switch adaptor that had 12 random nucleotides put a tag on each cDNA molecule. Every sample gave at least 2.5 million paired-end reads containing CDR3. TCRdb processed the 5' RACE reads anew with MiXCR; each CDR3 protein has one entry. The profile shows over a million distinct CDR3 sequences, about 40% of them singletons. Germline V gene sequence: CDR1 KGHDR, CDR2 SFDVKD. V was clipped by 3 bases and J by 7 bases; unmatched bases: 10. CDR3 size: 15 residues.

What was sequenced was blood. The rearrangement uses TRBV24-1 and TRBJ1-2; 7 positions match TRBD1. The clonotype originates from a woman aged 18-29 years in good health. The CDR3 nucleotides are TGTGCCACCAGTGATCCCCAGGGGGATGTAAGTGGCTACACCTTC. Translating gives CATSDPQGDVSGYTF.